These 8 T cell receptor beta chains originate from one sample sequenced in a study of cytomegalovirus exposure and HLA in healthy donors. PCR amplification relied on 60 Vbeta primers (plus 13 Jbeta primers). Generated by immunoSEQ multiplex PCR, the TCRdb table keeps only in-frame clones and is missing some. This sample's table has around 35,000 clones. Sequencing was carried out using PBMCs. The receptors were sampled from a woman between 40 and 50 years old in good health and CMV-seropositive.

The rearrangement joins TRBV15 to TRBJ2-5, with 12 bases aligning to TRBD2. The CDR3 loop spans 18 amino acids. The germline CDR1 and CDR2 sequences are LNHNV and YYDKDF (reference sequence). V shed 5 bases and J 2 bases; nucleotides not matched to a gene: 12. CDR3 coding DNA: TGTGCCACCAGCGCCGGGACTAGCGGGCCACTACTTCAAGAGACCCAGTACTTC. Amino acids: CATSAGTSGPLLQETQYF. Based on the CDR3 plus reference TRBV15 and TRBJ2-5, the full variable domain is DAMVIQNPRYQVTQFGKPVTLSCSQTLNHNVMYWYQQKSSQAPKLLFHYYDKDFNNEADTPDNFQSRRPNTSFCFLDIRSPGLGDTAMYLCATSAGTSGPLLQETQYFGPGTRLLVL.

The chain is built from TRBV9 and TRBJ2-1; a possible D gene is TRBD1 (7 bases). The CDR3 is 16 residues long. CDR1 and CDR2 from the germline V gene are SGDLS and YYNGEE. V lost 3 bases, J lost 9 bases, and 22 bases lay in between. The CDR3 DNA reads TGTGCCAGCAGCGCGGGACAGTTAAACGGGGGAAGTGAGCAGTTCTTC. It encodes CASSAGQLNGGSEQFF.

The J gene is TRBJ1-4, the V gene TRBV19; the match to TRBD1 covers 9 bases. Trimming cost V 1 base and J 8 bases; bases outside gene matches: 8. The germline V gene encodes CDR1 LNHDA and CDR2 SQIVND (reference sequence). The CDR3 runs to 16 residues. The CDR3 sequence is CASSIGRTGENEKLFF. DNA of the CDR3: TGTGCCAGTAGTATAGGAAGGACAGGGGAGAACGAAAAACTGTTTTTT.

The chain is built from TRBV5-1 and TRBJ2-4, with 11 bases aligning to TRBD2. The CDR3 loop spans 16 amino acids. Unmatched junction bases numbered 7, after V lost 3 bases and J lost 5 bases. The germline gives CDR1 SGHRS, CDR2 YFSETQ. The CDR3 DNA reads as TGCGCCAGCAGCTCCGGAGGGACTAGCGGAGAAAACATTCAGTACTTC. It translates to CASSSGGTSGENIQYF.

This sequence joins TRBV5-1 and TRBJ1-1; D possibly corresponds to TRBD1 (6 bases). The CDR3 runs to 14 residues. The germline V gene has CDR1 SGHRS and CDR2 YFSETQ. V shed 4 bases and J shed 2 bases, with 12 bases lying between them. CDR3 sequence: CASSPDRLNTEAFF. DNA of the CDR3: TGCGCCAGCAGCCCGGACAGATTAAACACTGAAGCTTTCTTT.

J is TRBJ1-5 and V is TRBV30; D possibly corresponds to TRBD1 (5 bases). The CDR3 has 15 residues. CDR1 GTSNPN and CDR2 SVGIG come from the germline V gene (reference sequence). With 2 bases removed from V and 6 bases from J, the gap between germline ends came to 17 bases. The CDR3 loop reads CAWSLSGGVTQPQHF. The CDR3 region has the DNA TGTGCCTGGAGTCTCTCGGGGGGGGTGACTCAGCCCCAGCATTTT.

The chain has TRBV19 and TRBJ2-1; TRBD2 is a possible D gene (6 bases). CDR3 length: 14 amino acids. In germline, CDR1 is LNHDA, CDR2 SQIVND (reference sequence). V lost 5 bases to trimming and J lost 0 bases, with 8 bases between them. The chain's CDR3 is CASSFGGSYNEQFF. The DNA of the CDR3 is TGTGCCAGTAGTTTCGGGGGCTCCTACAATGAGCAGTTCTTC.

The chain combines TRBV5-1 with TRBJ1-4; 9 nucleotides match TRBD1. This CDR3 has 14 amino acids. With V trimmed by 2 bases and J by 5 bases, 1 base remained unmatched. From germline, CDR1 is SGHRS and CDR2 YFSETQ. The CDR3: CASSFGTGNEKLFF. The DNA for the CDR3 is TGCGCCAGCAGCTTCGGGACAGGGAATGAAAAACTGTTTTTT.